The sequence of this T cell receptor beta chain was determined in a study of T cell responses to AZD1222 COVID-19 vaccine. Points on this clone: Its antigen is undetermined.

Overall study results and limits: Of spike-specific TCRs, nearly half reportedly target regions left unmutated in variants. The donor cohort was predominantly white British with a female majority, and clonal diversity may have been underestimated. Recipients of AZD1222 seropositive at baseline numbered only 5 or 6.

TCRdb's table, derived via immunoSEQ multiplex PCR, lists solely in-frame clones and lacks some. The table lists about 210,000 clones, less than 95% of them singletons, with over 1.5% in the top ten. V was trimmed by 3 bases and J by 2 bases, leaving 12 bases between them. Germline assignment: CDR1 SGDLS and CDR2 YYNGEE. The CDR3 runs 15 residues. The rearrangement joins TRBV9 to TRBJ1-5; possibly TRBD1 for D (5 bases). This TCR was sampled from an adult who received the MenACWY meningococcal vaccine as a control. The sequenced sample was peripheral blood, obtained 28 days after the second dose of the MenACWY control vaccine. CDR3 DNA: TGTGCCAGCAGCGCGGGGCTGAGGGGCAATCAGCCCCAGCATTTT. The encoded protein is CASSAGLRGNQPQHF.